What follows are 19 T cell receptor beta chains derived from one specimen sequenced in a study of early T cells in non-severe SARS-CoV-2 infection. One entry per CDR3 protein, called by TCRdb with MiXCR from the 5' RACE reads. The table includes about 20,000 distinct CDR3 sequences, about 4.3% detected once. The sequencing input was whole blood. These receptors were obtained from an adult who was a healthcare worker with PCR-confirmed SARS-CoV-2 infection or an uninfected control (not recorded which).

This clonotype was seen at least ten times. V is TRBV6-5 and J is TRBJ1-1, with D unresolved. Germline V gene lookup returns CDR1 MNHEY and CDR2 SVGAGI. The CDR3 is 17 amino acids. V lost 0 bases and J 4 bases, leaving 18 bases between the germline ends. CDR3 amino acids: CASSYSIGRESGTEAFF. In DNA form, the CDR3 reads TGTGCCAGCAGTTACTCGATCGGTAGGGAGAGTGGCACTGAAGCTTTCTTT.

This clonotype was counted at least ten times. The chain is built from TRBV6-5 and TRBJ2-5, with a possible D match to TRBD2 (6 bases). The germline V gene has CDR1 MNHEY and CDR2 SVGAGI. Trimming took 6 bases from V and 2 from J, leaving 10 bases between them. This CDR3 comprises 13 residues. The CDR3 region is CASRRGLQETQYF. CDR3 nucleotide sequence: TGTGCCAGCAGGCGGGGATTACAAGAGACCCAGTACTTC.

This clonotype was counted at least ten times. The gene calls are TRBV6-2 or TRBV6-3 and TRBJ1-1, with D possibly matching TRBD1 (6 bases). The V and J ends lost 8 bases and 2 bases respectively, with 15 bases between them. The germline CDR1 and CDR2 sequences are MNHEY and SVGEGT. The CDR3 covers 14 residues. CDR3 nucleotide sequence: TGTGCCAGCGCTAAAACAGGGACCAACACTGAAGCTTTCTTT. Its protein product is CASAKTGTNTEAFF.

This clonotype was counted a few times. The chain uses TRBV7-9 and TRBJ1-1, with no clear D. The CDR3 is 14 amino acids. V was pared by 5 bases and J by 3 bases, with 13 bases between. Germline V gives CDR1 SEHNR, CDR2 FQNEAQ (reference sequence). CDR3 loop: CASSLGRPDTEAFF. CDR3 DNA: TGTGCCAGCAGCCTAGGGAGGCCGGACACTGAAGCTTTCTTT.

The chain has TRBV7-9 and TRBJ2-2, with D possibly being TRBD1 (5 bases). The CDR3 extends over 15 amino acids. Germline V gene lookup returns CDR1 SEHNR and CDR2 FQNEAQ (reference sequence). Between the trimmed V and J ends, which lost 4 bases and 2 bases, there was a span of 11 bases. DNA of the CDR3: TGTGCCAGCAGCTCGAGACAGTCCAACACCGGGGAGCTGTTTTTT. The encoded protein is CASSSRQSNTGELFF.

This clonotype was seen many times. The J gene is TRBJ2-5, the V gene TRBV11-2, with D possibly being TRBD2 (6 bases). The V gene lost 0 bases and the J gene lost 7 bases, with 15 bases spanning the gap. This CDR3 spans 15 amino acids. CDR1 and CDR2 (germline): SGHAT, FQNNGV. Here the CDR3 reads CASSLDRVLSGTQYF. Here the CDR3 DNA reads TGTGCCAGCAGCTTAGATCGAGTCCTTAGCGGGACCCAGTACTTC.

This clonotype was found a few times. V gene TRBV7-3 combines with J gene TRBJ2-1, with 10 bases that match TRBD2. Germline V CDR1 and CDR2: SGHTA, FQGTGA. The CDR3 contains 15 residues. The V and J ends lost 5 bases and 4 bases, in that order; junction bases with no gene match: 5. CDR3: CASSDRTSGYNEQFF. The CDR3 DNA is TGTGCCAGCAGCGACAGGACTAGCGGATACAATGAGCAGTTCTTC.

This clonotype appeared a few times. V gene TRBV2 combines with J gene TRBJ2-3; 7 bases are a match to TRBD2. The CDR3 runs to 15 residues. V gave up 4 bases and J gave up 2 bases; unmatched junction bases: 6. Germline CDR1 SNHLY, CDR2 FYNNEI. The CDR3 region is CASSVLAFPTDTQYF. CDR3 in DNA: TGTGCCAGCAGTGTACTAGCGTTCCCCACAGATACGCAGTATTTT.

By share of the sample, this clonotype is medium-sized. V is TRBV29-1 and J is TRBJ1-3, with TRBD1 identical over 8 bases. The ends lost 6 bases at V and 6 bases at J; junction bases unmatched: 7. The CDR3 consists of 13 residues. Per germline, CDR1 SQVTM and CDR2 ANQGSEA. The CDR3 DNA sequence: TGCAGCGTGGATACAGGGGGATCAAACACCATATATTTT. It codes for CSVDTGGSNTIYF.

This clonotype was picked up a small number of times. The chain combines TRBV12-3 or TRBV12-4 with TRBJ2-2, with 9 positions matching TRBD1. This CDR3 region has 15 residues. The V gene end was trimmed by 5 bases and the J gene end by 5 bases; junction bases not matched to a gene: 6. The CDR3 sequence: CASSETGGRTGELFF. In DNA form, the CDR3 reads TGTGCCAGCAGTGAGACAGGGGGGAGGACCGGGGAGCTGTTTTTT.

This clonotype was recorded at least ten times. The chain uses TRBV25-1 and TRBJ1-5; unclear D gene. The CDR3 length is 13 residues. From germline, CDR1 is MGHDK and CDR2 SYGVNS. Trimming removed 4 bases at V and 4 bases at J, with 8 bases between. CDR3 residues: CASSGTANQPQHF. For the CDR3, the DNA is TGTGCCAGCAGTGGAACAGCGAATCAGCCCCAGCATTTT.

The chain uses TRBV5-1 and TRBJ2-2; 9 bases are shared with TRBD1. The CDR3 has 13 residues. Germline V gene data show CDR1 as SGHRS and CDR2 as YFSETQ. The V and J ends lost 7 bases and 4 bases, in that order; junction bases with no gene match: 2. CDR3 coding DNA: TGCGCCAGCGGACAGGGGTTCACCGGGGAGCTGTTTTTT. Translated: CASGQGFTGELFF.

The genes are TRBV5-1 and TRBJ2-7; possible D gene TRBD1, 6 bases. Germline values: CDR1 SGHRS, CDR2 YFSETQ. V lost 5 bases to trimming and J lost 2 bases, with 14 bases between them. The CDR3 has 14 residues. The CDR3 sequence: CASRAGTSTYEQYF. The CDR3 DNA follows: TGCGCCAGCAGAGCCGGGACATCTACCTACGAGCAGTACTTC.

This clonotype was counted many times. The chain employs TRBV4-3 and TRBJ2-2; D gene unclear. Per the germline V gene, CDR1 is LGHNA and CDR2 is YSLEER. This CDR3 contains 15 residues. V was trimmed by 1 base and J by 1 base, leaving 7 bases between them. The CDR3 is CASSQGEQNTGELFF. In DNA, the CDR3 is TGCGCCAGCAGCCAAGGTGAACAGAACACCGGGGAGCTGTTTTTT.

The table lists this clonotype with many counts. V gene TRBV6-2 or TRBV6-3 combines with J gene TRBJ2-1; 10 nucleotides align to TRBD2. Germline lookup yields CDR1 MNHEY and CDR2 SVGEGT. Trimming cost V 5 bases and J 8 bases; bases outside gene matches: 9. CDR3 length: 15 residues. For the CDR3, the DNA is TGTGCCAGCAGTGCACATCTAGCGGGAGAGGATGAGCAGTTCTTC. It specifies CASSAHLAGEDEQFF.

This clonotype rates as medium-sized (0.01 to 0.1%). The rearrangement uses TRBV12-3 or TRBV12-4 and TRBJ1-3, with D possibly being TRBD1 (6 bases). Trimming cost V 4 bases and J 5 bases, with 15 bases left between them. This CDR3 has 15 amino acids. CDR3 coding DNA: TGTGCCAGCAGTTCCGGGACACGACCGAGAAACACCATATATTTT. It is translated as CASSSGTRPRNTIYF.

This chain links TRBV6-5 with TRBJ1-2, with D possibly being TRBD1 (5 bases). V lost 8 bases, J lost 5 bases, and 12 bases lay in between. This CDR3 is built from 12 residues. Per germline, CDR1 MNHEY and CDR2 SVGAGI. In nucleotides, the CDR3 is TGTGCCAGCGGGGCAGGCAATTATGGCTACACCTTC. Protein product: CASGAGNYGYTF.

Only a few counts were recorded for this clonotype. This chain links TRBV20-1 with TRBJ1-2; D unresolved. Germline V gives CDR1 DFQATT, CDR2 SNEGSKA (reference sequence). V lost 1 base to trimming and J lost 8 bases, with 17 bases between them. This CDR3 comprises 14 residues. The chain's CDR3 is CSARGTGRVDGYTF. CDR3 bases: TGCAGTGCTAGAGGCACGGGAAGAGTTGACGGCTACACCTTC.

The genes are TRBV18 and TRBJ1-6, with a weak D call TRBD1 (6 bases). This CDR3 contains 12 residues. V lost 4 bases and J lost 11, with 9 bases in between. The germline V gene encodes CDR1 KGHSH and CDR2 LQKENI. The chain's CDR3 is CASSRTDPPLHF. The CDR3, as DNA: TGTGCCAGCTCACGGACAGATCCACCCCTCCACTTT.